A single sample gave rise to the 29 T cell receptor beta chains below, sequenced in a study of T cell changes during pregnancy in multiple sclerosis (dated by TCRdb to the late 2010s). The library was produced with the immunoSEQ multiplex PCR assay. Here the immuneACCESS table is served through TCRdb, limited to in-frame sequences with V and J called. Missing clones are a known gap in these copies; in checked studies unresolved V genes cover under half, and the rest lacks a known reason. This sample holds about 44,000 clones; roughly 96% were observed only once. The top ten hold 0.89% of the sample. The sample in question was peripheral blood, obtained in the second trimester of pregnancy. These TCRs come from a female donor with multiple sclerosis, enrolled in a pregnancy study.

The J gene is TRBJ2-5, the V gene TRBV5-5; the match to TRBD1 covers 11 bases. J gave up 0 bases and V 4 bases, and 5 bases lay outside the gene matches. The CDR3 sequence is 16 residues long. In germline, CDR1 is SGHKS, CDR2 YYEKEE (reference sequence). The CDR3 protein is CASSVRDRGYQETQYF. CDR3 in DNA: TGTGCCAGCAGCGTTAGGGACAGGGGGTACCAAGAGACCCAGTACTTC.

The chain combines TRBV28 with TRBJ2-5; possible D gene TRBD1, 5 bases. The CDR3 contains 15 residues. Germline lookup yields CDR1 MDHEN and CDR2 SYDVKM. V lost 3 bases to trimming and J lost 5 bases, with 16 bases between them. CDR3 sequence reads: CASSFDRGGMETQYF. CDR3 DNA: TGTGCCAGCAGTTTCGACAGAGGTGGGATGGAGACCCAGTACTTC.

This rearrangement joins TRBV11-2 to TRBJ2-7; 7 bases fit TRBD1. The CDR3 spans 15 residues. V shed 5 bases, J shed 3 bases, and the junction held 10 bases outside the gene matches. Germline loops: CDR1 SGHAT, CDR2 FQNNGV. In DNA form, the CDR3 reads TGTGCCAGCAGCACACCAAGTACAGGGGACTACGAGCAGTACTTC. Translation gives CASSTPSTGDYEQYF.

The rearrangement joins TRBV2 to TRBJ2-5; no clear D. The CDR3 extends over 11 amino acids. Germline-derived CDR1 and CDR2 are SNHLY and FYNNEI. The ends were cut back, 7 bases at V and 9 bases at J, with 12 bases in the middle. CDR3 coding DNA: TGTGCCAGCACCGAAGTGGGCTCCCAGTACTTC. It translates to CASTEVGSQYF.

The V gene is TRBV5-1, the J gene TRBJ2-5; 10 nucleotides align to TRBD2. This CDR3 comprises 15 residues. The germline V gene encodes CDR1 SGHRS and CDR2 YFSETQ. With V trimmed by 4 bases and J by 4 bases, 7 bases remained unmatched. In DNA, the CDR3 is TGCGCCAGCAGCCGAGCGGGGGGGCTGCCAGAGACCCAGTACTTC. Its protein is CASSRAGGLPETQYF.

The chain recombines TRBV5-5 with TRBJ2-4, with D possibly being TRBD2 (6 bases). The CDR3 runs 13 residues. V was clipped by 4 bases and J by 7 bases, with 12 bases between them. Germline assignment: CDR1 SGHKS and CDR2 YYEKEE (reference sequence). The DNA of the CDR3 is TGTGCCAGCAGCCCGGCTAGCGAGAACATTCAGTACTTC. The encoded protein is CASSPASENIQYF. The variable domain in full, with the rest retrieved from reference TRBV5-5 and TRBJ2-4, is DAGVTQSPTHLIKTRGQQVTLRCSPISGHKSVSWYQQVLGQGPQFIFQYYEKEERGRGNFPDRFSARQFPNYSSELNVNALLLGDSALYLCASSPASENIQYFGAGTRLSVL.

This rearrangement joins TRBV4-1 to TRBJ2-1, with 7 positions matching TRBD2. The germline V gene encodes CDR1 MGHRA and CDR2 YSYEKL. There are 16 residues in the CDR3. V was pared by 8 bases and J by 1 base, with 11 bases of the junction left unmatched. The CDR3 sequence is CASSRGVTRSYNEQFF. The DNA for the CDR3 is TGCGCCAGCTCCCGGGGGGTTACAAGATCCTACAATGAGCAGTTCTTC.

The V and J genes are TRBV5-8 and TRBJ2-7; no clear D. Germline-derived CDR1 and CDR2 are SGHTS and YDEGEE. V dropped 0 bases and J dropped 6 bases, with 13 bases sitting between them. The CDR3 is made up of 14 amino acids. CDR3 DNA sequence: TGTGCCAGCAGCTTGGCGAGGCTGTCCGTCGAGCAGTACTTC. Residues: CASSLARLSVEQYF. Complete variable domain (other parts from reference TRBV5-8 and TRBJ2-7): EAGVTQSPTHLIKTRGQQATLRCSPISGHTSVYWYQQALGLGLQFLLWYDEGEERNRGNFPPRFSGRQFPNYSSELNVNALELEDSALYLCASSLARLSVEQYFGPGTRLTVT.

The V and J genes are TRBV19 and TRBJ1-2, with D possibly being TRBD1 (5 bases). The ends were cut back, 6 bases at V and 5 bases at J, with 13 bases in the middle. The CDR3 contains 13 residues. Germline CDR1 LNHDA, CDR2 SQIVND (reference sequence). The CDR3: CASSRDFLYGYTF. The CDR3 nucleotides read TGTGCCAGTAGCCGGGACTTTTTGTATGGCTACACCTTC.

This clone came up once. The rearrangement uses TRBV5-1 and TRBJ1-1; D remains ambiguous. The germline V gene has CDR1 SGHRS and CDR2 YFSETQ. The CDR3 has 15 residues. V lost 1 base and J 2 bases, leaving 12 bases between the germline ends. The CDR3 loop is CASSLNGQVNTEAFF. CDR3 sequence (DNA): TGCGCCAGCAGCTTGAATGGTCAGGTAAACACTGAAGCTTTCTTT.

The chain is built from TRBV6-1 and TRBJ2-7; the D gene is possibly TRBD1 (6 bases). V dropped 2 bases and J dropped 0 bases, with 14 bases sitting between them. The CDR3 runs to 16 residues. Germline CDR1 MNHNS, CDR2 SASEGT. CDR3 DNA sequence: TGTGCCAGCAGTGAAACGGCAGGGGTGAGCTCCTACGAGCAGTACTTC. This gives the protein CASSETAGVSSYEQYF.

The genes are TRBV10-3 and TRBJ1-1; 8 bases match TRBD1. CDR1 ENHRY and CDR2 SYGVKD come from the germline V gene. This CDR3 is built from 16 residues. V shed 0 bases, J shed 4 bases, and the junction held 7 bases outside the gene matches. This CDR3 reads CAISESPGQEGTEAFF. CDR3 nucleotides: TGTGCCATCAGTGAGTCCCCGGGACAGGAGGGCACTGAAGCTTTCTTT.

The chain has TRBV30 and TRBJ2-2; TRBD1 matches at 7 bases. Germline CDR1 and CDR2: GTSNPN and SVGIG (reference sequence). After removal of 4 bases from V and 7 bases from J, the junction contained 12 bases not matched to a gene. The CDR3 covers 15 residues. The CDR3 loop reads CAWTLPGTVDGELFF. The CDR3 coding sequence is TGTGCCTGGACCCTACCAGGGACAGTAGACGGGGAGCTGTTTTTT.

J is TRBJ2-2 and V is TRBV6-5; D might be TRBD1 (6 bases). Germline CDR1 reads MNHEY; CDR2 reads SVGAGI. The CDR3 runs 13 residues. Trimming left V 4 bases short and J 5 bases short, with 8 bases between. The CDR3 region has the DNA TGTGCCAGCAGTTCCAGGGGAACCGGGGAGCTGTTTTTT. Translating gives CASSSRGTGELFF.

V and J are TRBV11-2 and TRBJ2-3, with 13 bases aligning to TRBD2. Germline lookup yields CDR1 SGHAT and CDR2 FQNNGV. V was clipped by 5 bases and J by 4 bases; unmatched bases: 3. The CDR3 is made up of 15 amino acids. CDR3 region: CASSPGLAGADTQYF. CDR3 sequence (DNA): TGTGCCAGCAGCCCTGGACTAGCGGGAGCAGATACGCAGTATTTT.

J is TRBJ1-1 and V is TRBV2; D not resolved. Trimming stripped 4 bases from V and 4 bases from J, with 10 bases between. There are 13 residues in the CDR3. Germline CDR1 and CDR2: SNHLY and FYNNEI. For the CDR3, the DNA is TGTGCCAGCAGTGGAGAGTCTGGCACTGAAGCTTTCTTT. Protein product: CASSGESGTEAFF.

The CDR3 DNA reads as TGTGCCAGCAGCTCCGACAGGGGTGCAACAGATACGCAGTATTTT. Its protein product is CASSSDRGATDTQYF. The chain uses TRBV7-2 and TRBJ2-3, with 8 nucleotides matching TRBD1. This CDR3 is built from 15 residues. Per the germline V gene, CDR1 is SGHTA and CDR2 is FQGNSA. Trimming at V came to 4 bases and at J to 3 bases, leaving 6 bases not matched to a gene.

The V gene is TRBV5-4, the J gene TRBJ2-7, with 8 positions matching TRBD2. Germline V lookup: CDR1 SGHNT, CDR2 YYREEE (reference sequence). V lost 3 bases, J lost 0 bases, and 5 bases stayed unmatched. The CDR3 loop spans 15 amino acids. CDR3 region: CASSSRREGSYEQYF. The CDR3 DNA sequence: TGTGCCAGCAGCTCTCGACGGGAGGGCTCCTACGAGCAGTACTTC.

J is TRBJ2-1 and V is TRBV9; D is unclear. The CDR3 consists of 13 residues. Trimming removed 1 base from V and 8 bases from J, with 10 bases in between. CDR1 is SGDLS, CDR2 YYNGEE, per germline. The CDR3 protein is CASSVMAADEQFF. The DNA for the CDR3 is TGTGCCAGCAGCGTAATGGCGGCCGATGAGCAGTTCTTC.

This chain uses TRBV11-2 with TRBJ2-5; TRBD2 aligns across 9 bases. Germline V gives CDR1 SGHAT, CDR2 FQNNGV. V gave up 5 bases and J gave up 5 bases; unmatched junction bases: 12. The CDR3 consists of 16 residues. CDR3 sequence reads: CASSLKAGGPRETQYF. The DNA of the CDR3 is TGTGCCAGCAGCCTTAAAGCGGGGGGTCCCCGGGAGACCCAGTACTTC. Full variable domain (missing parts from reference TRBV11-2 and TRBJ2-5): EAGVAQSPRYKIIEKRQSVAFWCNPISGHATLYWYQQILGQGPKLLIQFQNNGVVDDSQLPKDRFSAERLKGVDSTLKIQPAKLEDSAVYLCASSLKAGGPRETQYFGPGTRLLVL.

CDR3 in amino acids: CASSITQGGNGEQYF. For the CDR3, the DNA is TGTGCCAGTAGTATTACACAGGGGGGGAACGGCGAGCAGTACTTC. The chain combines TRBV19 with TRBJ2-7, with D tentatively TRBD1 (8 bases). Trimming cost V 3 bases and J 6 bases, with 18 bases left between them. This CDR3 comprises 15 residues. From germline, CDR1 is LNHDA and CDR2 SQIVND (reference sequence).

The genes are TRBV10-3 and TRBJ2-5; D gene unclear. The J call may be faulty, since TRBJ2-7 better matches the DNA end. The CDR3 loop spans 14 amino acids. CDR1 and CDR2 from the germline V gene are ENHRY and SYGVKD. This CDR3 reads CAISESRLSYEQYF. In nucleotides, the CDR3 is TGTGCCATCAGTGAGTCGAGGCTCTCCTACGAGCAGTACTTC.

This rearrangement joins TRBV4-1 to TRBJ2-3; 8 bases agree with TRBD2. CDR1 is MGHRA, CDR2 YSYEKL, per germline. The length of the CDR3 is 17 residues. Trimming took 0 bases from V and 2 from J; bases not matched to a gene: 7. CDR3 residues: CASSQDKKRGYTDTQYF. As DNA, the CDR3 is TGCGCCAGCAGCCAAGATAAGAAGCGGGGGTACACAGATACGCAGTATTTT.

This chain joins TRBV7-2 and TRBJ2-5; D might be TRBD2 (6 bases). The CDR3 loop spans 17 amino acids. Per germline, CDR1 SGHTA and CDR2 FQGNSA. Deletions cut 7 bases from V and 3 bases from J, with 24 bases between. This CDR3 is CASTTQVSAGTKETQYF. DNA for the CDR3: TGTGCCAGCACCACCCAGGTCTCAGCGGGTACCAAAGAGACCCAGTACTTC.

The rearrangement links TRBV27 to TRBJ2-2, with D perhaps matching TRBD2 (5 bases). The germline gives CDR1 MNHEY, CDR2 SMNVEV (reference sequence). CDR3 length: 15 residues. The germline V and J ends were trimmed by 3 bases and 6 bases, with 14 bases remaining between them. CDR3 in DNA: TGTGCCAGCAGTTTCCGGACGGGGTTGTCCGGGGAGCTGTTTTTT. Its translation is CASSFRTGLSGELFF.

This clone was counted a single time. This chain uses TRBV5-1 with TRBJ2-1; D not certain. The CDR3 loop spans 15 amino acids. In germline, CDR1 is SGHRS, CDR2 YFSETQ. V was shortened by 0 bases and J by 8 bases, with 15 bases between the two germline ends. In DNA form, the CDR3 reads TGCGCCAGCAGCTTGGAACCTCCCCCACTGGATGAGCAGTTCTTC. Amino acid sequence: CASSLEPPPLDEQFF.

This clone was observed a single time. The V call is TRBV28, the J call TRBJ2-3; TRBD1 is a possible D gene (7 bases). Germline values: CDR1 MDHEN, CDR2 SYDVKM. The CDR3 is 14 residues long. V was clipped by 4 bases and J by 10 bases, with 18 bases between them. The DNA for the CDR3 is TGTGCCAGCAGTTCAGGGGGGAGGAACAATTCGCAGTATTTT. It is translated as CASSSGGRNNSQYF.

The V and J genes are TRBV7-9 and TRBJ1-1; D ambiguous. V lost 1 base and J lost 0, with 6 bases in between. The CDR3 consists of 14 residues. The germline CDR1 and CDR2 sequences are SEHNR and FQNEAQ (reference sequence). CDR3 bases: TGTGCCAGCAGCTTAGTTGCGATGAACACTGAAGCTTTCTTT. It translates to CASSLVAMNTEAFF.

The CDR3 coding sequence is TGCGCCAGCAGCTTGGAAACAGGGTTAAATGAAAAACTGTTTTTT. Amino acid sequence: CASSLETGLNEKLFF. The V gene is TRBV5-1, the J gene TRBJ1-4; maybe TRBD1 (6 bases). Trimming removed 0 bases from V and 5 bases from J, with 11 bases in between. The germline gives CDR1 SGHRS, CDR2 YFSETQ. This CDR3 comprises 15 residues.